The 7 T cell receptor beta chains below all came from one sample that was sequenced in a study of T-cell reconstitution after alpha-beta-depleted transplantation in children. Unique molecular identifiers were incorporated when the TCRbeta library was constructed. TCRdb fed the PCR reads into MiXCR, producing one record per CDR3 protein. The table records around 300,000 distinct CDR3 sequences, approximately 23% of them present only once. The input for sequencing was PBMCs, mostly from graft donor cells, taken 180 days after TCRalphabeta/CD19-depleted stem cell transplant. These receptors all stem from a male patient aged 5 to 17 who had a stem cell transplant for acute lymphoblastic leukemia, so the T cells may come from the graft donor.

The chain employs TRBV20-1 and TRBJ2-5; D unclear. Germline V gene lookup returns CDR1 DFQATT and CDR2 SNEGSKA (reference sequence). The length of the CDR3 is 13 residues. The V and J ends lost 2 bases and 4 bases respectively, with 11 bases between them. The CDR3 reads CSARPIDGETQYF. CDR3 bases: TGCAGTGCTAGACCCATAGACGGAGAGACCCAGTACTTC.

This clonotype was seen a few times. The V call is TRBV5-1, the J call TRBJ2-2, with TRBD2 matching 14 bases. With V trimmed by 4 bases and J by 5 bases, 1 base remained unmatched. CDR1 and CDR2 from the germline V gene are SGHRS and YFSETQ. This CDR3 has 15 residues. The CDR3 coding sequence is TGCGCCAGCAGCCGACTAGCGGGAGGGACCGGGGAGCTGTTTTTT. This encodes CASSRLAGGTGELFF. Variable domain in full (rest from reference TRBV5-1 and TRBJ2-2): KAGVTQTPRYLIKTRGQQVTLSCSPISGHRSVSWYQQTPGQGLQFLFEYFSETQRNKGNFPGRFSGRQFSNSRSEMNVSTLELGDSALYLCASSRLAGGTGELFFGEGSRLTVL.

The genes are TRBV2 and TRBJ1-5; 8 nucleotides agree with TRBD1. The CDR3 is 20 amino acids. In germline, CDR1 is SNHLY, CDR2 FYNNEI. Unmatched junction bases numbered 19, after V lost 6 bases and J lost 0 bases. This CDR3 is CASSTDPGQAVLYSNQPQHF. The CDR3 DNA reads TGTGCCAGCAGCACAGATCCGGGACAGGCCGTCCTTTATAGCAATCAGCCCCAGCATTTT.

The V and J genes are TRBV27 and TRBJ2-4, with TRBD2 as a possible D gene (6 bases). The CDR3 extends over 16 amino acids. Trimming pared 5 bases from V and 0 bases from J, leaving 14 bases between. Germline CDR1 reads MNHEY; CDR2 reads SMNVEV (reference sequence). CDR3 amino acids: CASSPFAGLAKNIQYF. CDR3 coding DNA: TGTGCCAGCAGTCCCTTCGCGGGACTAGCCAAAAACATTCAGTACTTC.

The V call is TRBV4-1, the J call TRBJ2-4, with D perhaps given as TRBD1 or TRBD2 (5 bases each). The CDR3 is 16 amino acids. CDR1 and CDR2 (germline): MGHRA, YSYEKL. V dropped 1 base and J dropped 3 bases, with 13 bases sitting between them. The CDR3 region has the DNA TGCGCCAGCAGCCAAGTAGGAAGGGGAGTCAAAAACATTCAGTACTTC. Translating gives CASSQVGRGVKNIQYF.

This chain connects TRBV2 to TRBJ1-2; weak D call: TRBD1 (5 bases). The V gene's germline CDR1 is SNHLY and CDR2 FYNNEI. This CDR3 spans 12 amino acids. CDR3 in amino acids: CAGLRGVEGYTF. CDR3 bases: TGTGCAGGCCTACGGGGCGTTGAGGGCTACACCTTC.

This clonotype showed up just a few times. The gene calls are TRBV20-1 and TRBJ2-3, with TRBD1 as a possible D gene (5 bases). The length of the CDR3 is 14 residues. Trimming stripped 5 bases from V and 0 bases from J, with 12 bases between. Germline values: CDR1 DFQATT, CDR2 SNEGSKA (reference sequence). The CDR3 loop reads CSAVGHSSTDTQYF. The CDR3 bases are TGCAGTGCTGTTGGACATTCTAGCACAGATACGCAGTATTTT.